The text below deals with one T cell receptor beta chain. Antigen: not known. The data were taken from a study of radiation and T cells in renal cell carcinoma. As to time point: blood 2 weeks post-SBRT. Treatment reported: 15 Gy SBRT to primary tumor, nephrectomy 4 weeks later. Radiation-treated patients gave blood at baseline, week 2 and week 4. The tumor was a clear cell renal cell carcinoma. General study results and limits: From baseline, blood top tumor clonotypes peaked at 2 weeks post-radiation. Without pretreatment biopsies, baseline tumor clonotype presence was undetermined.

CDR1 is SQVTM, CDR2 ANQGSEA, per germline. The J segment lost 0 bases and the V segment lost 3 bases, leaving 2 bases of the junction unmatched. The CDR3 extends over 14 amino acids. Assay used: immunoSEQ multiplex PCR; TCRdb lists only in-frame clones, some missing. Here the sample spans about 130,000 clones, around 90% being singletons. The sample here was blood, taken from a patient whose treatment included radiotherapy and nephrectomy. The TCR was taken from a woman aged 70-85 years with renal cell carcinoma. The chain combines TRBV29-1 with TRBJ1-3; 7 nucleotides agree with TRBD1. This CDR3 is CSVDGQDSGNTIYF. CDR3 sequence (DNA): TGCAGCGTTGATGGACAGGACTCTGGAAACACCATATATTTT.